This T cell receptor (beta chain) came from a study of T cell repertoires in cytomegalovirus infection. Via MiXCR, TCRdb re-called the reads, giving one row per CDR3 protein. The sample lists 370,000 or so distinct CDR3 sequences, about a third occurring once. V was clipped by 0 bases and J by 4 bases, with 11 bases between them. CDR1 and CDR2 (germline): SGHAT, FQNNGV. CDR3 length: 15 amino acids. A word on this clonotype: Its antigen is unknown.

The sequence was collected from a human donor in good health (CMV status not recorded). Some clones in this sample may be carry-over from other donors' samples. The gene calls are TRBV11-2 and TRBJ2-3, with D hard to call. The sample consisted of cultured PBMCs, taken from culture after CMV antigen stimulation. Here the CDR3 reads CASSLDGARADTQYF. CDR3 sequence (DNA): TGTGCCAGCAGCTTAGATGGCGCCCGCGCAGATACGCAGTATTTT.